Listed below are T cell receptor beta chains from one sample, sequenced in a study of siplizumab effects on memory and regulatory T cells. Profiling relied on immunoSEQ multiplex PCR, and the TCRdb table lists in-frame clones only, not all of them. The data hold 50,000 or so clones, with more than 85% observed a single time. What was sequenced was CD8+ T cells sorted from blood. The receptors stem from a human donor in good health. Each CDR3 is given with its conserved first and last residue. D genes are given only for firm matches. Size is omitted from some rows. Given values are once, few, many or a class for expanded clones.

D	J	size	V	DNA	CDR3
.	TRBJ2-1	.	TRBV4-3	TGCGCCAGCAGCCAAAAGCGCTTAGGAAAGAGCTCCTACAATGAGCAGTTCTTC	CASSQKRLGKSSYNEQFF
TRBD2	TRBJ2-1	.	TRBV7-9	TGTGCCAGCAGCTTGACTAGCGGGAGAGGAGGTGAGCAGTTCTTC	CASSLTSGRGGEQFF
.	TRBJ2-5	.	TRBV29-1	TGCAGCGTTGAAGGGGGAAGGCCCGGGGAGGACCAAGAGACCCGGTACTTC	CSVEGGRPGEDQETRYF
.	TRBJ2-7	.	TRBV4-1	TGCGCCAGCAGCCAAGGACAGGAGGATTCCTACGAGCAGTACTTC	CASSQGQEDSYEQYF
.	TRBJ2-3	.	TRBV30	TGTGCCTGGAGTGTATTGGCAGGGTCTGCTGCAGATACGCAGTATTTT	CAWSVLAGSAADTQYF
TRBD1	TRBJ1-2	.	TRBV29-1	TGCAGCGTTGCGACAGGGGGCGCGGGCTATGGCTACACCTTC	CSVATGGAGYGYTF
TRBD1	TRBJ2-7	.	TRBV6-1	TGTGCCAGCAGTCCAGGGGGCCTCTACGAGCAGTACTTC	CASSPGGLYEQYF
.	TRBJ2-1	once	TRBV28	TGTGCCAGCAGTTTGGTCTACAATGAGCAGTTCTTC	CASSLVYNEQFF
.	TRBJ1-4	.	TRBV6-5	TGTGCCAGCAGAACGAGAGGAACCGAAAAACTGTTTTTT	CASRTRGTEKLFF
TRBD1	TRBJ1-5	once	TRBV28	TGTGCCAGCAGTTCTATCCAGGGGGGGTTTGGCAATCAGCCCCAGCATTTT	CASSSIQGGFGNQPQHF
.	TRBJ2-3	.	TRBV23-1	TGCGCCAGCAGTCTCGGGCAGACTTACCTCACAGATACGCAGTATTTT	CASSLGQTYLTDTQYF
.	TRBJ2-1	.	TRBV23-1	TGCGCCAGCAGCCCCGCAGGGGGGAGCTCCTACAATGAGCAGTTCTTC	CASSPAGGSSYNEQFF
.	TRBJ2-7	.	TRBV29-1	TGCAGCGTTGAAGATCGGCAGGGGACCTACGAGCAGTACTTC	CSVEDRQGTYEQYF
.	TRBJ2-6	.	TRBV2	TGTGCCAGCAGCGATACAGGCTACCCCTCTGGGGCCAACGTCCTGACTTTC	CASSDTGYPSGANVLTF
TRBD2	TRBJ2-7	.	TRBV27	TGTGCCAGCAGTTTCGGGACTAGCGGGAGCGAGCAGTACTTC	CASSFGTSGSEQYF
.	TRBJ2-5	.	TRBV2	TGTGCCAGCATGGGGCGGCCAAACAGCCAAGAGACCCAGTACTTC	CASMGRPNSQETQYF
.	TRBJ1-3	.	TRBV28	TGTGCCAGCAGTTTGGAGGGAGTAGGAAACACCATATATTTT	CASSLEGVGNTIYF
TRBD2	TRBJ2-7	.	TRBV29-1	TGCAGCGTTACGCCCGGACTAGCGGGAGAGAGTCCCTACGAGCAGTACTTC	CSVTPGLAGESPYEQYF
TRBD2	TRBJ2-1	.	TRBV13	TGTGCCAGCAGCGAAGGACTAGCGGGCTCTACGTTCTTC	CASSEGLAGSTFF
.	TRBJ1-1	.	TRBV20-1	TGCAGTGCTAGTCGGGTTGTTGAAGCTTTCTTT	CSASRVVEAFF
.	TRBJ1-1	.	TRBV6-5	TGTGCCAGCAGTTACGCTGTAAGGCATCCGGGTAGCGAAGCTTTCTTT	CASSYAVRHPGSEAFF
.	TRBJ1-5	.	TRBV7-9	TGTGCCAGCAGCTCGGGGGGAGGTCAGCCCCAGCATTTT	CASSSGGGQPQHF
.	TRBJ2-7	.	TRBV11-3	TGTGCCAGCAGCTTAGGGGCCGGGGCTGGCGAGCAGTACTTC	CASSLGAGAGEQYF
TRBD1	TRBJ1-5	.	TRBV6-1	TGTGCCAGCAGTGGCGAGACAGGGAGGTTTGAGCCCCAGCATTTT	CASSGETGRFEPQHF
.	TRBJ2-5	.	TRBV5-1	TGCGCCAGCTCTCGAGGGCCAGGGGAGACCCAGTACTTC	CASSRGPGETQYF
.	TRBJ2-1	.	TRBV5-1	TGCGCCAGCAGCTTGGCCAGGGACTACAATGAGCAGTTCTTC	CASSLARDYNEQFF
TRBD2	TRBJ2-3	few	TRBV25-1	TGTGCCAGCAGTGAATTTGGGCGGGAGGGCGTAACAGATACGCAGTATTTT	CASSEFGREGVTDTQYF
TRBD2	TRBJ2-5	.	TRBV7-9	TGTGCCAGCAGCCCCGATAGCGGGTTCCAAGAGACCCAGTACTTC	CASSPDSGFQETQYF
TRBD1	TRBJ2-3	.	TRBV27	TGTGCCAGCAATCCCCTAGGGGGCGCCGGCACAGATACGCAGTATTTT	CASNPLGGAGTDTQYF
TRBD2	TRBJ2-1	.	TRBV7-6	TGTGCCAGCAGCTTAGCGCTAGCGGGAGTAGGTGAGCAGTTCTTC	CASSLALAGVGEQFF
.	TRBJ2-2	.	TRBV10-3	TGTGCCATCAGTGAGTCTCGAGACCCCACCGGGGAGCTGTTTTTT	CAISESRDPTGELFF
TRBD1	TRBJ2-7	.	TRBV6-1	TGTGCCAGCAGTGAAGGGACAGGGGGCTCCTACGAGCAGTACTTC	CASSEGTGGSYEQYF
.	TRBJ2-7	.	TRBV7-8	TGTGCCAGCAGCTTACTGCAGGGTCCATCCTACGAGCAGTACTTC	CASSLLQGPSYEQYF
.	TRBJ2-1	.	TRBV9	TGTGCCAGCAGCGTAAGTGGGGGAAGTAGGGACAATGAGCAGTTCTTC	CASSVSGGSRDNEQFF
.	TRBJ2-3	.	TRBV27	TGTGCCAGCAGCACTTCTAGCACAGATACGCAGTATTTT	CASSTSSTDTQYF
.	TRBJ2-7	.	TRBV2	TGTGCCAGCAGTGAAGGGCGGAGCGCCCACTACGAGCAGTACTTC	CASSEGRSAHYEQYF
TRBD2	TRBJ2-3	.	TRBV7-9	TGTGCCAGCAGCTTAGCCACCGGGACTAAAGCCACAGATACGCAGTATTTT	CASSLATGTKATDTQYF
TRBD2	TRBJ2-1	.	TRBV9	TGTGCCAGCAGCTTAATGGGGGGGAGCTCCTACAATGAGCAGTTCTTC	CASSLMGGSSYNEQFF
.	TRBJ1-2	.	TRBV19	TGTGCCAGTAGTATAGTACAGGGAACCCCGGGCTACACCTTC	CASSIVQGTPGYTF
.	TRBJ2-3	.	TRBV30	TGTGCCTGGAGCCGGGCGTACGATACGCAGTATTTT	CAWSRAYDTQYF
.	TRBJ1-4	.	TRBV7-9	TGTGCCAGCAGCTTAGCAGGGGACTTAAGTGAAAAACTGTTTTTT	CASSLAGDLSEKLFF
.	TRBJ2-3	.	TRBV2	TGTGCCACCTACCGGGAAGCTGCTAGCACAGATACGCAGTATTTT	CATYREAASTDTQYF
.	TRBJ2-3	.	TRBV27	TGTGCCAGCAGTTTAATAGTCGGGTATACAGATACGCAGTATTTT	CASSLIVGYTDTQYF
TRBD1	TRBJ1-5	.	TRBV6-1	TGTGCCAGCAGTGACGGGACAGTGATTAGCAATCAGCCCCAGCATTTT	CASSDGTVISNQPQHF
.	TRBJ1-5	.	TRBV28	TGTGCCAGCAGTTTAGGTACACCTAATCAGCCCCAGCATTTT	CASSLGTPNQPQHF
.	TRBJ1-1	.	TRBV4-1	TGCGCCAGCAGCCGACAGGCCAAGGACACTGAAGCTTTCTTT	CASSRQAKDTEAFF
TRBD2	TRBJ2-1	.	TRBV5-4	TGTGCCAGCGGCTCGGGGGGGGTAGCGGGAGTTAGTGAGCAGTTCTTC	CASGSGGVAGVSEQFF
.	TRBJ2-1	.	TRBV2	TGTGCCAGCAGTGGAGACAATGAGCAGTTCTTC	CASSGDNEQFF
.	TRBJ1-4	.	TRBV7-9	TGTGCCAACCTAGGACAGAGCGGAGAACTGTTTTTT	CANLGQSGELFF
TRBD2	TRBJ2-2	.	TRBV30	TGTGCCTGGAGCCGACTAGCTGGGTTCAACACCGGGGAGCTGTTTTTT	CAWSRLAGFNTGELFF
.	TRBJ2-1	.	TRBV5-4	TGTGCCAGCAGCTTGGCAGGTAGCGTTCCCCTTTACAATGAGCAGTTCTTC	CASSLAGSVPLYNEQFF
.	TRBJ2-7	.	TRBV5-8	TGTGCCAGCAGCTTGGTCGAGCAGTACTTC	CASSLVEQYF
TRBD2	TRBJ2-3	.	TRBV30	TGTGCCACACTCCCCTTAGCGGGAGGTCACAGCTTCGGGGATACGCAGTATTTT	CATLPLAGGHSFGDTQYF
.	TRBJ2-2	.	TRBV7-6	TGTGCCAGCAGCTTCGGCCCCACCGGGGAGCTGTTTTTT	CASSFGPTGELFF
TRBD1	TRBJ1-1	.	TRBV2	TGTGCCAGCAGGGGCTTGGGGACAGTTGAAGCTTTCTTT	CASRGLGTVEAFF
.	TRBJ1-1	.	TRBV30	TGTGCCTGGAGTGTACTGGGTACTGAAGCTTTCTTT	CAWSVLGTEAFF